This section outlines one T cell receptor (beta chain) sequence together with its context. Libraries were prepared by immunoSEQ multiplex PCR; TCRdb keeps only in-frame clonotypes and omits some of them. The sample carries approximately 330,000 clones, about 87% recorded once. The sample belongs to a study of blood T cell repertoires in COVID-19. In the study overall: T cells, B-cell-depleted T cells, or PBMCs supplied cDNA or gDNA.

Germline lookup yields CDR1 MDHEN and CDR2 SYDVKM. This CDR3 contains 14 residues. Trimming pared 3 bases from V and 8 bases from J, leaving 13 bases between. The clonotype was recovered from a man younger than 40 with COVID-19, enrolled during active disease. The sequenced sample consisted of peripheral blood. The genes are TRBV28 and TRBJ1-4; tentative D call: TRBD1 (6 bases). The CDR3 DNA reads TGTGCCAGCAGTTTGGGGGCGATCGGAGAAAAACTGTTTTTT. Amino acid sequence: CASSLGAIGEKLFF.